Each of the 8 T cell receptor beta chains below was sequenced from the same sample in a study of STAT5B mutations in CD4+ large granular lymphocyte leukemia. Profiled with immunoSEQ multiplex PCR; TCRdb holds only in-frame clones, not every one. This sample has 32,000 or so clones; around 81% occur once, and the top ten carry 4.4%. Input material: CD4+ T cells from blood buffy coats. The receptors come from a human donor in good health.

The chain has TRBV6-6 and TRBJ1-5, with 7 positions matching TRBD1. Germline CDR1 MNHNY, CDR2 SVGAGI (reference sequence). V was clipped by 5 bases and J by 6 bases; unmatched bases: 7. This CDR3 is built from 14 residues. CDR3 in amino acids: CASSPGTVRQPQHF. The CDR3 DNA reads TGTGCCAGCAGTCCCGGGACAGTACGTCAGCCCCAGCATTTT.

This chain joins TRBV6-1 and TRBJ2-3; D tentatively reads TRBD1 or TRBD2 (5 bases each). Germline assignment: CDR1 MNHNS and CDR2 SASEGT. The V and J ends lost 0 bases and 0 bases respectively, with 7 bases between them. CDR3 size: 15 residues. The CDR3 loop reads CASSEAGDSTDTQYF. The CDR3 nucleotides are TGTGCCAGCAGTGAAGCAGGGGACAGCACAGATACGCAGTATTTT.

This clone came up a few times. This chain links TRBV28 with TRBJ1-3; D gene uncertain. Trimming removed 2 bases from V and 0 bases from J, with 17 bases in between. CDR3 length: 18 residues. The germline V gene has CDR1 MDHEN and CDR2 SYDVKM. The CDR3 DNA reads TGTGCCAGCAGTTTAGTGCCCCAACAGTTCAGCTCTGGAAACACCATATATTTT. This translates into CASSLVPQQFSSGNTIYF.

This rearrangement joins TRBV7-2 to TRBJ2-1; 7 bases line up with TRBD2. The germline V gene encodes CDR1 SGHTA and CDR2 FQGNSA. The ends lost 6 bases at V and 2 bases at J; junction bases unmatched: 10. This CDR3 has 16 amino acids. The CDR3 protein is CASSRLASPPYNEQFF. CDR3 in DNA: TGTGCCAGCAGTCGACTAGCTTCTCCTCCCTACAATGAGCAGTTCTTC.

The gene calls are TRBV9 and TRBJ2-1; D may be TRBD1 or TRBD2 (5 bases each). There are 15 residues in the CDR3. Germline CDR1 and CDR2: SGDLS and YYNGEE. V lost 2 bases, J lost 9 bases, and 18 bases lay in between. CDR3 amino acids: CASSVYGTPESEQFF. For the CDR3, the DNA is TGTGCCAGCAGCGTCTACGGGACCCCAGAATCTGAGCAGTTCTTC.

In this sample, this clone turned up a few times. CDR3 sequence: CASSFETQYF. Here the CDR3 DNA reads TGTGCCAGCAGCTTTGAGACCCAGTACTTC. The chain employs TRBV6-1 and TRBJ2-5; D gene unclear. This CDR3 spans 10 amino acids. Trimming cost V 6 bases and J 5 bases, with 4 bases left between them. Germline V gene sequence: CDR1 MNHNS, CDR2 SASEGT.

The V gene is TRBV5-8, the J gene TRBJ2-7; 11 bases are a match to TRBD1. The CDR3 has 15 residues. Per the germline V gene, CDR1 is SGHTS and CDR2 is YDEGEE. Trimming took 4 bases from V and 0 from J; bases not matched to a gene: 3. The CDR3 DNA follows: TGTGCCAGCAGCCCCGGACAGGGGGCCTCCTACGAGCAGTACTTC. It specifies CASSPGQGASYEQYF.

V and J are TRBV29-1 and TRBJ1-1; no definite D call. Germline V gene sequence: CDR1 SQVTM, CDR2 ANQGSEA. Deletions cut 5 bases from V and 1 base from J, with 14 bases between. The CDR3 runs 14 residues. The CDR3 protein is CSVLPHPRNTEAFF. DNA for the CDR3: TGCAGCGTTCTACCCCACCCCCGGAACACTGAAGCTTTCTTT.